This T cell receptor (beta chain) was captured by sequencing in a study of shared clonotypes between healthy human individuals. Germline V lookup: CDR1 SGDLS, CDR2 YYNGEE. The CDR3 is 15 residues long. Unmatched junction bases numbered 7, after V lost 4 bases and J lost 1 base. The material for each subset, its genomic DNA, was split evenly across several immunoSEQ plates. Clones were read by immunoSEQ multiplex PCR, and TCRdb kept only the in-frame ones, dropping some. Among around 690,000 clones listed, 90% were seen once. The source material was memory CD8+ T cells from PBMCs. Subset here: CD45RO+ cells pooled with CCR7-negative TemRA cells. The V gene is TRBV9, the J gene TRBJ2-7, with 8 bases identical to TRBD2. This clonotype was obtained from a young man in good health. Some clones in this sample may be carry-over from other donors' samples. The CDR3 here is CASSPGLAGSYEQYF. The CDR3 region has the DNA TGTGCCAGCAGCCCCGGGCTAGCGGGTTCCTACGAGCAGTACTTC.